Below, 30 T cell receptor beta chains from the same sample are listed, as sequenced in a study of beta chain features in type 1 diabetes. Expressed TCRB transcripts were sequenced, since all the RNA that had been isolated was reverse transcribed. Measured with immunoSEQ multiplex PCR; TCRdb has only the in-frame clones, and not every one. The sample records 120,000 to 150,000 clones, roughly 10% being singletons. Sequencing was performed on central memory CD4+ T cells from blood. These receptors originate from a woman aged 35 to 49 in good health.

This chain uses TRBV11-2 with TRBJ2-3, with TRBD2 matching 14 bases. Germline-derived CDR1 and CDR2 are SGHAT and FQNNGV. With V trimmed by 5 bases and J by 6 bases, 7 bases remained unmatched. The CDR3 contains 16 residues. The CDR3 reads CASSTGLAGGWDTQYF. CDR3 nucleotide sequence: TGTGCCAGCAGCACAGGACTAGCGGGGGGTTGGGATACGCAGTATTTT.

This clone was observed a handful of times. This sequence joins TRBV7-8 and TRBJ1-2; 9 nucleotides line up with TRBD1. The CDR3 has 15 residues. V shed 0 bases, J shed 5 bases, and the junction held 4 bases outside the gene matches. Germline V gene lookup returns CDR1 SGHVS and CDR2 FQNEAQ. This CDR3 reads CASSLAQGAKYGYTF. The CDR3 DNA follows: TGTGCCAGCAGCTTAGCACAGGGGGCGAAGTATGGCTACACCTTC. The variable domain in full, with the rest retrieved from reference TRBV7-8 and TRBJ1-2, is GAGVSQSPRYKVAKRGQDVALRCDPISGHVSLFWYQQALGQGPEFLTYFQNEAQLDKSGLPSDRFFAERPEGSVSTLKIQRTQQEDSAVYLCASSLAQGAKYGYTFGSGTRLTVV.

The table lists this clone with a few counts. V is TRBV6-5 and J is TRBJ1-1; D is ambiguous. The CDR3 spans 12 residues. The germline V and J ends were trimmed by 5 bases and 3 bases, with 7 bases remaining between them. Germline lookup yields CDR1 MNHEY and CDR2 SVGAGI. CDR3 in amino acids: CASSQTDTEAFF. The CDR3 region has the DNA TGTGCCAGCAGTCAAACAGACACTGAAGCTTTCTTT.

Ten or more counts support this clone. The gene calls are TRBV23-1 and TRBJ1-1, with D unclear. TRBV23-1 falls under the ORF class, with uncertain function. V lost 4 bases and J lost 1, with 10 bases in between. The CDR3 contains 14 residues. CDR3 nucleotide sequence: TGCGCCAGCAGTCCAAACATCAAGAACACTGAAGCTTTCTTT. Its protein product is CASSPNIKNTEAFF.

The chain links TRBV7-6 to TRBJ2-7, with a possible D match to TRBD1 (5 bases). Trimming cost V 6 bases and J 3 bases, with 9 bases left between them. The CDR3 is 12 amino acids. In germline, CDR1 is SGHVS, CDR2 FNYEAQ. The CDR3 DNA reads TGTGCCAGCAGTCACGACAGCTACGAGCAGTACTTC. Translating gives CASSHDSYEQYF.

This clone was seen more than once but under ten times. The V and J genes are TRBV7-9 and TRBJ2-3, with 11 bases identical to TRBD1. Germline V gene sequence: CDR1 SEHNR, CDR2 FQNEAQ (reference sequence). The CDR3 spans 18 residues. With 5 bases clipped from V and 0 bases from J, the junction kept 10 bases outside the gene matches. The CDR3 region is CASSPGQGASASTDTQYF. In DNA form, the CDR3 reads TGTGCCAGCAGCCCCGGACAGGGGGCTTCGGCTAGCACAGATACGCAGTATTTT.

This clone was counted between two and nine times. The CDR3 loop reads CASSHTSGGSSSYEQYF. In nucleotides, the CDR3 is TGTGCCAGCAGCCATACTAGCGGGGGCTCGAGCTCCTACGAGCAGTACTTC. The chain carries TRBV7-2 and TRBJ2-7; 11 nucleotides match TRBD2. CDR1 SGHTA and CDR2 FQGNSA come from the germline V gene. V gave up 5 bases and J gave up 0 bases; unmatched junction bases: 9. The CDR3 covers 17 residues.

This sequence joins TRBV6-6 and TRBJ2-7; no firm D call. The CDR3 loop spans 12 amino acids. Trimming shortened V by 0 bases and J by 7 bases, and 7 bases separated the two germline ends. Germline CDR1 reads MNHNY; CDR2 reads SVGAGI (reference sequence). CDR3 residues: CASSYSSGEQYF. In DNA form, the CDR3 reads TGTGCCAGCAGTTACTCGTCCGGGGAGCAGTACTTC.

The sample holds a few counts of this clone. The CDR3 spells CAISDRTRGRTDTQYF. The CDR3 DNA sequence: TGTGCCATCAGTGATCGCACTAGAGGGCGGACAGATACGCAGTATTTT. The rearrangement joins TRBV10-3 to TRBJ2-3; D is perhaps TRBD2 (5 bases). V was shortened by 3 bases and J by 3 bases, with 16 bases between the two germline ends. The CDR3 extends over 16 amino acids. In germline, CDR1 is ENHRY, CDR2 SYGVKD.

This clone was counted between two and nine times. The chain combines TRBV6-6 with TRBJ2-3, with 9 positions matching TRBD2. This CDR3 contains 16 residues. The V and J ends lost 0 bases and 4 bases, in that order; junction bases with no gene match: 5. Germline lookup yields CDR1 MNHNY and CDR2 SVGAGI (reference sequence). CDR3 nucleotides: TGTGCCAGCAGTTACTCGATGGCTAGCGGGGCAGATACGCAGTATTTT. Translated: CASSYSMASGADTQYF.

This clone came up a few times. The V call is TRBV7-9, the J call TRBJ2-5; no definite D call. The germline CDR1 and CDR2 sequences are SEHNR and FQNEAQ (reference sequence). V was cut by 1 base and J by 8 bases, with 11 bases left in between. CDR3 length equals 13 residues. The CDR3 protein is CASSLGAESTQYF. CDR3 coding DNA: TGTGCCAGCAGCTTAGGGGCAGAAAGTACCCAGTACTTC.

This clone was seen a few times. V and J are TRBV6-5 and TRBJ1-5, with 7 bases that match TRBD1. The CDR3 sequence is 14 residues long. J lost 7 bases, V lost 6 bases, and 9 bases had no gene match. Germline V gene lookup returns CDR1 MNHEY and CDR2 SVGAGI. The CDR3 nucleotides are TGTGCCAGCAGCCGAACAGGGGCGTACCAGCCCCAGCATTTT. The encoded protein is CASSRTGAYQPQHF.

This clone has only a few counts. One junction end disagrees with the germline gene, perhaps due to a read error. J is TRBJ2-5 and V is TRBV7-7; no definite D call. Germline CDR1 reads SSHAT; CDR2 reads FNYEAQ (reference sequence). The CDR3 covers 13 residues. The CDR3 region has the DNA TGTGCTAGCAGCTTGGCGCAGAGGGAGACCCAGTACTTC. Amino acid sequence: CASSLAQRETQYF.

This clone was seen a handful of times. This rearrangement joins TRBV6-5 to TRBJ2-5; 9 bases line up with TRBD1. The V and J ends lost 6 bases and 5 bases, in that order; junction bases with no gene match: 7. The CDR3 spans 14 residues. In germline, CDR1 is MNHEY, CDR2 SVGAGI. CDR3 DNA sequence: TGTGCCAGCAGCCCTACAGGGGGCGCGGAGACCCAGTACTTC. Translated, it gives CASSPTGGAETQYF.

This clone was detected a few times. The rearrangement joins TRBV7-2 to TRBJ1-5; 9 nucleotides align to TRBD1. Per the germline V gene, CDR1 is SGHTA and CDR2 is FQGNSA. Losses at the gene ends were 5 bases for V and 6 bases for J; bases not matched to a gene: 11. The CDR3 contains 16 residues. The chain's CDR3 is CASSPRPGQGLQPQHF. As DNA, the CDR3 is TGTGCCAGCAGCCCCAGGCCAGGACAGGGGCTTCAGCCCCAGCATTTT.

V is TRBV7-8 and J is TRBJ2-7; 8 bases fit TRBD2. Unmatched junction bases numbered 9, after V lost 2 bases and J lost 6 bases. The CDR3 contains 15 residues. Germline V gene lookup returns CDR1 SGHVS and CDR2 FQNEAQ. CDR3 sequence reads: CASSLREGFATEQYF. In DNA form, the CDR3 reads TGTGCCAGCAGCTTACGGGAGGGTTTCGCGACCGAGCAGTACTTC.

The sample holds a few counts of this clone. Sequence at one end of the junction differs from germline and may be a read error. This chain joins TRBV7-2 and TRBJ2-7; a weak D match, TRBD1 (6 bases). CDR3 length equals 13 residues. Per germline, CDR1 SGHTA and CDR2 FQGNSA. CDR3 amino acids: CASSFSRGGSWAF. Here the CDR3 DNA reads TGTGCCAGCAGCTTTAGCAGGGGTGGGTCCTGGGCTTTC.

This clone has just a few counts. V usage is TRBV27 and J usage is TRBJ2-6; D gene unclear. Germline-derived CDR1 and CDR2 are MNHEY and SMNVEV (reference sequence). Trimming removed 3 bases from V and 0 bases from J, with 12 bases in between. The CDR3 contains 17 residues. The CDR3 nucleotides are TGTGCCAGCAGTTTTCTGCCACTGTACTCTGGGGCCAACGTCCTGACTTTC. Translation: CASSFLPLYSGANVLTF.

The DNA of the CDR3 is TGCGCCAGCAGCTTGGAAACACTAGCGGGGGGTAACACAGATACGCAGTATTTT. It codes for CASSLETLAGGNTDTQYF. V and J are TRBV5-1 and TRBJ2-3; 12 nucleotides align to TRBD2. V gave up 0 bases and J gave up 2 bases; unmatched junction bases: 7. This CDR3 region has 18 residues. Germline loops: CDR1 SGHRS, CDR2 YFSETQ.

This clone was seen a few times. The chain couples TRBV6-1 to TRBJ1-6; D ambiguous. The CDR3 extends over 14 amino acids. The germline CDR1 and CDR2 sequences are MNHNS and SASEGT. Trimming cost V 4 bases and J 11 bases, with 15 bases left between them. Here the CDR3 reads CASSGGGSFPPLHF. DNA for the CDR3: TGTGCCAGCAGTGGAGGAGGTAGTTTCCCACCCCTCCACTTT.

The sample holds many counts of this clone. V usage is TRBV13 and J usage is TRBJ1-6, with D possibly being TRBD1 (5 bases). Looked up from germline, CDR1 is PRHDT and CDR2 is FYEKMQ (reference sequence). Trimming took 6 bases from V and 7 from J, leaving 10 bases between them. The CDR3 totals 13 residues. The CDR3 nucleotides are TGTGCCAGCAGTCAGGGTAACAATTCACCCCTCCACTTT. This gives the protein CASSQGNNSPLHF.

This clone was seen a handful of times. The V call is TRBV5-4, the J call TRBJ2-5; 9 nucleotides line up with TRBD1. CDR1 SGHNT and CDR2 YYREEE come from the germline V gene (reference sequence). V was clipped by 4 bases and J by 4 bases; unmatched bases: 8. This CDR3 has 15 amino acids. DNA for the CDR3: TGTGCCAGCAGCCACACAGGGGGCACAGGAGAGACCCAGTACTTC. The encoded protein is CASSHTGGTGETQYF. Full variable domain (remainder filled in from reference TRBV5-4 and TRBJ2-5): ETGVTQSPTHLIKTRGQQVTLRCSSQSGHNTVSWYQQALGQGPQFIFQYYREEENGRGNFPPRFSGLQFPNYSSELNVNALELDDSALYLCASSHTGGTGETQYFGPGTRLLVL.

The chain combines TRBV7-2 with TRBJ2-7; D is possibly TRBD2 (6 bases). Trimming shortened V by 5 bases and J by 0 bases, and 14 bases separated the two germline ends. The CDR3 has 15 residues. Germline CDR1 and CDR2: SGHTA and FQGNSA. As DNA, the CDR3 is TGTGCCAGCAGCCCGGGACTCCAATTCTCCTACGAGCAGTACTTC. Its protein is CASSPGLQFSYEQYF.

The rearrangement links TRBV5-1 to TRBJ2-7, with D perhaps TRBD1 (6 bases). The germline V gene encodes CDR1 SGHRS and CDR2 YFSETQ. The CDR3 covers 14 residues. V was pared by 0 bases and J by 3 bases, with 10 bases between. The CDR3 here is CASSLAGQSYEQYF. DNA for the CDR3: TGCGCCAGCAGCTTGGCCGGACAGAGCTACGAGCAGTACTTC.

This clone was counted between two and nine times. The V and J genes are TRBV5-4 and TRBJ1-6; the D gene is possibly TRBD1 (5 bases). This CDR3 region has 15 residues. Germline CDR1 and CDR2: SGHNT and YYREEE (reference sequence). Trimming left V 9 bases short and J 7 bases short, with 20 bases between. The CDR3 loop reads CATVRGRGGNSPLHF. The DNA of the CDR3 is TGTGCCACCGTCCGTGGTCGCGGGGGAAATTCACCCCTCCACTTT.

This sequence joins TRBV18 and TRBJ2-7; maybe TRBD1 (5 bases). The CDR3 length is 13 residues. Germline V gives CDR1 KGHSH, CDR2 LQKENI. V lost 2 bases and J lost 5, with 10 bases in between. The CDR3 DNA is TGTGCCAGCTCACCAGAACAGGCCGACGAGCAGTACTTC. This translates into CASSPEQADEQYF.

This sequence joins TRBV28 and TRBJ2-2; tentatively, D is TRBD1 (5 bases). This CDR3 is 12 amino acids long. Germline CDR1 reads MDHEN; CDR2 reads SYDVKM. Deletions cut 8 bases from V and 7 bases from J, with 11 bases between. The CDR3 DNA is TGTGCCAGCCAGGGTAGTGGCGGGGAGCTGTTTTTT. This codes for CASQGSGGELFF.

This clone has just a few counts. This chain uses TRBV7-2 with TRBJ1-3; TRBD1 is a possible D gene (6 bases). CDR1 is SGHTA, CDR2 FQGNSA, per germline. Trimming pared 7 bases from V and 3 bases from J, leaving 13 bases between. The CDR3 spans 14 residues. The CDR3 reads CASNANRVGNTIYF. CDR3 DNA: TGTGCCAGCAACGCGAACAGGGTTGGAAACACCATATATTTT.

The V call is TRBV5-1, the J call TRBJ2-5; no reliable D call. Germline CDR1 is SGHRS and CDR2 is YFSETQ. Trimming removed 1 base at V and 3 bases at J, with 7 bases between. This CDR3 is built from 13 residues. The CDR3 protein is CASSLFQEETQYF. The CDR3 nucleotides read TGCGCCAGCAGCTTGTTCCAGGAAGAGACCCAGTACTTC.

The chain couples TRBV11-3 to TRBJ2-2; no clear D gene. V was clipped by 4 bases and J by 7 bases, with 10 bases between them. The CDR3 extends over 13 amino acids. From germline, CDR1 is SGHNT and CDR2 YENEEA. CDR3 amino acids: CASSSRVVGELFF. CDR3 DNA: TGTGCCAGCAGCTCTAGAGTTGTCGGGGAGCTGTTTTTT.